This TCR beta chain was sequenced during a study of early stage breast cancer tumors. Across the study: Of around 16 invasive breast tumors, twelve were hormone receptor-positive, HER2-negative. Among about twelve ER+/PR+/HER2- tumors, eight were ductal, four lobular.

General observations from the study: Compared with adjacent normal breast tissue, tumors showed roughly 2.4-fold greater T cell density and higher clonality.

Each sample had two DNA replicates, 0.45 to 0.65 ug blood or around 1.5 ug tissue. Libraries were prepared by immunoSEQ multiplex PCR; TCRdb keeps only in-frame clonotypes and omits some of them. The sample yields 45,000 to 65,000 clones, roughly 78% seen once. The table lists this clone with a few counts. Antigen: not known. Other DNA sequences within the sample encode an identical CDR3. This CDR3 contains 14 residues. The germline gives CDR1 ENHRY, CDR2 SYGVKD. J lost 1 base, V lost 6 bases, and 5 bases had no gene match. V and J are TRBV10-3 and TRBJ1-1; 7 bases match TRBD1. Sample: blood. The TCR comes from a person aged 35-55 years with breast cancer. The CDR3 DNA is TGTGCCATCAGCGAGACAGGGACGAACACTGAAGCTTTCTTT. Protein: CAISETGTNTEAFF.